The clone carrying this T cell receptor (beta chain) appeared a few times. What it recognizes is unknown. The data belong to a study of regulatory T cells in long-lasting Graves disease. The sample's time point: persistent/refractory GD, antithyroid drugs over 5 years with positive TRAb. Extracted RNA from PBMCs served as the source of the TCR library. For TCR beta, libraries came from iRepertoire HTBI primers and Arm-PCR of CDR3 regions. TCRdb redid the calling of the multiplex PCR reads with MiXCR, one entry per CDR3 protein. This sample yields 310,000 or so distinct CDR3 sequences, of which about 18% are seen a single time; less than 30% belongs to the top ten. Overall study findings and caveats: Persistent cases favored TRBV28, TRBJ1-2 and TRBJ2-5. Persistent Graves' cases showed lower TCR diversity than newly diagnosed cases.

V was pared by 2 bases and J by 3 bases, with 5 bases of the junction left unmatched. This CDR3 is 16 amino acids long. The receptor was isolated from a female donor with Graves disease. The genes are TRBV12-3 or TRBV12-4 and TRBJ2-4; 9 nucleotides agree with TRBD1. The material was peripheral blood mononuclear cells (PBMCs), obtained when the disease was refractory, from a patient treated with antithyroid drugs. The CDR3 loop is CASSLTPGQGKNIQYF. As DNA, the CDR3 is TGTGCCAGCAGTTTAACCCCGGGACAGGGCAAAAACATTCAGTACTTC.